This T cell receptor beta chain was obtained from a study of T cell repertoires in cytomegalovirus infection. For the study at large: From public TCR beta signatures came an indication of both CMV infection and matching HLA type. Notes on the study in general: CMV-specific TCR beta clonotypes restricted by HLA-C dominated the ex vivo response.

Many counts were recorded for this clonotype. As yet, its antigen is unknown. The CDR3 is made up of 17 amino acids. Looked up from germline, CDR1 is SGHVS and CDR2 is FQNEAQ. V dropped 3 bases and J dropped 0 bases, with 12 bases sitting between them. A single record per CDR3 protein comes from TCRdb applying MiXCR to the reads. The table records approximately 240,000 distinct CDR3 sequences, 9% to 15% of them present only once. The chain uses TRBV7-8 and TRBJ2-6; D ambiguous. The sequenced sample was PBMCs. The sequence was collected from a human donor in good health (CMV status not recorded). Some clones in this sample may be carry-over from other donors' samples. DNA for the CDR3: TGTGCCAGCAGCTTCATGCAGGCCGCCTCTGGGGCCAACGTCCTGACTTTC. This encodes CASSFMQAASGANVLTF.